This T cell receptor (beta chain) was captured by sequencing in a study of blood T cell repertoires in COVID-19. Overall study: Samples taken during acute and convalescent COVID-19 were collected in the United States, Italy and Spain. Sources were T cells, B-cell-depleted T cells, or PBMCs; the material itself was cDNA or gDNA.

In the authors' workflow: Reference gene primer amplification gave nucleated cell count estimates. Repertoires were generated with immunoSEQ multiplex PCR, while TCRdb's copy carries only in-frame clones and drops some. For V, J and clone size, that table is used; D and trimming come from the DNA. Among about 30,000 clones listed, 92% were seen once. Sequenced input: peripheral blood. This receptor was taken from a man in his forties or fifties with active COVID-19.

CDR3 nucleotide sequence: TGTGCCAGCAGTAGGAAAATAGGGGGAGAGACCCAGTACTTC. Its translation: CASSRKIGGETQYF. The chain is built from TRBV27 and TRBJ2-5; maybe TRBD1 (6 bases). Germline values: CDR1 MNHEY, CDR2 SMNVEV (reference sequence). This CDR3 has 14 amino acids. Between the trimmed V and J ends, which lost 5 bases and 4 bases, there was a span of 14 bases.